This T cell receptor (beta chain) was sequenced for a study of breast tumors, draining lymph nodes, adjacent tissues (dated by TCRdb to about 2016). For context, the study as a whole: TCR beta repertoires were compared across tumor, adjacent nontumor tissue and axillary lymph nodes obtained from breast cancer patients. In human breast cancer, the study set out to evaluate how tumor, surrounding tissue and draining lymph node repertoires relate to one another and whether T cells may move between these sites.

Lymph node samples were obtained from the axillary draining lymph nodes of breast cancer patients. Points the paper makes about the study in general: In luminal-like breast cancer, tumor and nontumor tissue repertoires resembled each other significantly more than in basal-like breast cancer. Tumor T-cell repertoires showed less diversity than lymph node repertoires and more diversity than nontumor tissue repertoires, and tumor T-cell repertoires showed preferential V and J gene usage. A scenario in which most tumor T cells derive from the lymph node and then expand within tumor tissue was judged to be consistent with the data. The conclusion that tumor T cells originate in lymph nodes was framed as consistent with a hypothesis rather than directly demonstrated.

As concerns this clonotype: It has no known antigen specificity. Since a much larger clone is just one base distant, this may be a read error.

The CDR3 contains 13 residues, cysteine and phenylalanine counted. Only CDR3 DNA remains: 39 bases, in frame from the first base. Per the germline V gene (reference sequence), SGHKS is the CDR1 and YYEKEE is the CDR2. Sequencing was performed on an Illumina HiSeq 2000. TCR beta chain libraries were generated by multiplex PCR amplification. The amplified TCR beta chain products were analyzed by high-throughput sequencing. Starting from the raw public reads, TCRdb applied fastp trimming at Q25, assembled clones with MiXCR and retained in-frame beta chains. Every CDR3 protein is listed once, alongside the most common genes and DNA of its rows. The sample table holds around 250,000 distinct CDR3 sequences, of which less than 45% were seen once. The ten most abundant clones make up approximately 3.7% of the sample.

The receptor comes from a female donor with breast cancer. Some clones in this sample may be carry-over from other donors' samples. Material for sequencing was axillary lymph node tissue. This receptor chain uses TRBV5-5 and TRBJ2-5, with the D segment identity uncertain. The base sequence is TGTGCCAACAGCGCCGGGTACCAAGAGACCCAGTACTTC. It specifies CANSAGYQETQYF.